A selection of T cell receptor beta chains follows, all from one sample in a study of Ad26.COV2.S vaccination and SARS-CoV-2 variants. The table came from immunoSEQ multiplex PCR; TCRdb's copy has only in-frame clones and leaves some out. The data hold about 680,000 clones, with around 92% observed a single time. The sequenced sample was peripheral blood, obtained in a trial of Ad26.COV2.S vaccine versus placebo. The origin of the receptors is a person between 18 and 65 years old who received the Ad26.COV2.S COVID-19 vaccine or a placebo. Each CDR3 is given with its conserved first and last residue. A D gene is named only where the DNA matches it firmly. Size tells how often a clone was seen (once, few, many) or the class of an expanded clone, and some rows leave it out.

DNA: TGTGCCAGCAGAAATGGACACGCTAACTACGAGCAGTACTTC; CDR3: CASRNGHANYEQYF; size: once; J: TRBJ2-7; D: NA; V: TRBV6-5
DNA: TGTGCCAGCAGTTTACGGGTCCCATACTCTGGAAACACCATATATTTT; CDR3: CASSLRVPYSGNTIYF; size: NA; J: TRBJ1-3; D: NA; V: TRBV27
DNA: TGCGCCAGCAGCTTCGAGAGAGCCAAAAACATTCAGTACTTC; CDR3: CASSFERAKNIQYF; size: NA; J: TRBJ2-4; D: NA; V: TRBV5-1
DNA: TGTGCCAGCAGCCGGGACAACGATCAGCCCCAGCATTTT; CDR3: CASSRDNDQPQHF; size: NA; J: TRBJ1-5; D: NA; V: TRBV6-5
DNA: TGCGCCAGCAGCCCGCAGGGGGGGCGAGAGACCCAGTACTTC; CDR3: CASSPQGGRETQYF; size: NA; J: TRBJ2-5; D: NA; V: TRBV5-1
DNA: TGTGCCTGGAGTGACATCTACGAGCAGTACTTC; CDR3: CAWSDIYEQYF; size: NA; J: TRBJ2-7; D: NA; V: TRBV30
DNA: TGTGCCAGTAGTATCTCGGCCAGCGGTTACGAGCAGTACTTC; CDR3: CASSISASGYEQYF; size: NA; J: TRBJ2-7; D: NA; V: TRBV19
DNA: TGTGCCAGCAGCTTAGGGCGGACCCACAATGAGCAGTTCTTC; CDR3: CASSLGRTHNEQFF; size: NA; J: TRBJ2-1; D: NA; V: TRBV5-6
DNA: TGTGCCAGCAGCTTGGCCGACATCGTTCAGACCGGGGAGCTGTTTTTT; CDR3: CASSLADIVQTGELFF; size: NA; J: TRBJ2-2; D: NA; V: TRBV7-9
DNA: TGTGCCAGTAGTCCGACGCGGCCCAGCACCGGGGAGCTGTTTTTT; CDR3: CASSPTRPSTGELFF; size: once; J: TRBJ2-2; D: NA; V: TRBV19
DNA: TGTGCCAGCAGTGGGACAGGGGAGGGAGAAAAACTGTTTTTT; CDR3: CASSGTGEGEKLFF; size: NA; J: TRBJ1-4; D: TRBD1; V: TRBV25-1
DNA: TGTGCCAGCAGCCAAAGGGACAGGGGAACTAATGAAAAACTGTTTTTT; CDR3: CASSQRDRGTNEKLFF; size: NA; J: TRBJ1-4; D: TRBD1; V: TRBV3-1/TRBV3-2
DNA: TGTGCCAGCAGCACTTCGGACATGTACGAGTTCTTC; CDR3: CASSTSDMYEFF; size: NA; J: TRBJ2-1; D: NA; V: TRBV7-9
DNA: TGTGCCAGCAGCTTTGGGGAGAACACTGAAGCTTTCTTT; CDR3: CASSFGENTEAFF; size: NA; J: TRBJ1-1; D: NA; V: TRBV7-9
DNA: TGTGCCAGCAATCCAGGGGGGGCTGGGGCCAACGTCCTGACTTTC; CDR3: CASNPGGAGANVLTF; size: NA; J: TRBJ2-6; D: NA; V: TRBV7-6
DNA: TGTGCCAGCAGTTCGCCTAGCGGGGGGACGAAGACCCAGTACTTC; CDR3: CASSSPSGGTKTQYF; size: NA; J: TRBJ2-5; D: TRBD2; V: TRBV6-2/TRBV6-3
DNA: TGTGCCAGCAGCTTGTCGACAGGGGGCTATGAGACCCAGTACTTC; CDR3: CASSLSTGGYETQYF; size: NA; J: TRBJ2-5; D: TRBD1; V: TRBV7-8
DNA: TGCGCCAGCAGCCCAGGACTAGCGGGGGGGGTCCCACTTACAGATACGCAGTATTTT; CDR3: CASSPGLAGGVPLTDTQYF; size: NA; J: TRBJ2-3; D: TRBD2; V: TRBV4-3
DNA: TGTGCCAGCAGCCAAGGGGCGTACAATGAGCAGTTCTTC; CDR3: CASSQGAYNEQFF; size: once; J: TRBJ2-1; D: NA; V: TRBV3-1/TRBV3-2
DNA: TGTGCCAGCAGCGCTGAAAACACCGGGGAGCTGTTTTTT; CDR3: CASSAENTGELFF; size: NA; J: TRBJ2-2; D: NA; V: TRBV9
DNA: TGCGCCAGCAGCCAAGACGGGACTAGCGGCAGGGCAGATACGCAGTATTTT; CDR3: CASSQDGTSGRADTQYF; size: NA; J: TRBJ2-3; D: TRBD2; V: TRBV4-1
DNA: TGTGCCAGCAGCCTTGACCCTTACACTGAAGCTTTCTTT; CDR3: CASSLDPYTEAFF; size: NA; J: TRBJ1-1; D: NA; V: TRBV3-1/TRBV3-2
DNA: TGTGCCAGCAGCCAAGAGACGGCCTTCTATAATTCACCCCTCCACTTT; CDR3: CASSQETAFYNSPLHF; size: NA; J: TRBJ1-6; D: NA; V: TRBV4-2
DNA: TGCAGCGCCCTCGCCCAAAGAAACACTGAAGCTTTCTTT; CDR3: CSALAQRNTEAFF; size: NA; J: TRBJ1-1; D: NA; V: TRBV29-1
DNA: TGTGCCAGCAGCTTATCCAGCGGGGGGAATGAGCAGTTCTTC; CDR3: CASSLSSGGNEQFF; size: NA; J: TRBJ2-1; D: TRBD2; V: TRBV7-3
DNA: TGTGCCAGCAGTTCTTGGGGGGCCGAGAATGGCTACACCTTC; CDR3: CASSSWGAENGYTF; size: NA; J: TRBJ1-2; D: NA; V: TRBV6-5
DNA: TGTGCCAGTAGTCCTCTAGCGCCGAGCACAGATACGCAGTATTTT; CDR3: CASSPLAPSTDTQYF; size: NA; J: TRBJ2-3; D: NA; V: TRBV19
DNA: TGTGCCATCAGCCCAAGGGATACTGAAGCTTTCTTT; CDR3: CAISPRDTEAFF; size: NA; J: TRBJ1-1; D: NA; V: TRBV10-3
DNA: TGTGCCAGCAGCTTGGCGGCAGGGGGCGTCCCTATGAGGGGCTACACCTTC; CDR3: CASSLAAGGVPMRGYTF; size: NA; J: TRBJ1-2; D: TRBD1; V: TRBV5-6
DNA: TGTGCCATCACGGCCGGGACAGGGGGCGATGGCTACACCTTC; CDR3: CAITAGTGGDGYTF; size: NA; J: TRBJ1-2; D: TRBD1; V: TRBV10-3
DNA: TGTGCCAGCAGCCACCTACAGGTTGTGGAGACCCAGTACTTC; CDR3: CASSHLQVVETQYF; size: NA; J: TRBJ2-5; D: NA; V: TRBV3-1/TRBV3-2
DNA: TGTGCCAGCAGTACCCCGGTAACATACAATGAGCAGTTCTTC; CDR3: CASSTPVTYNEQFF; size: NA; J: TRBJ2-1; D: NA; V: TRBV6-6
DNA: TGTGCCAGCACCGGGACAGGGAGTTCTGGAAACACCATATATTTT; CDR3: CASTGTGSSGNTIYF; size: NA; J: TRBJ1-3; D: TRBD1; V: TRBV2
DNA: TGTGCCAGCAGTGGCACTAGCGGGAGAAGAAATAGTGAGCAGTTCTTC; CDR3: CASSGTSGRRNSEQFF; size: NA; J: TRBJ2-1; D: TRBD2; V: TRBV6-1
DNA: TGTGCCAGCAGGACGATCATGAACACTGAAGCTTTCTTT; CDR3: CASRTIMNTEAFF; size: NA; J: TRBJ1-1; D: NA; V: TRBV12-3/TRBV12-4
DNA: TGTGCCAGCAGCTTAGGGGGGCAGGGCTATGGCTACACCTTC; CDR3: CASSLGGQGYGYTF; size: NA; J: TRBJ1-2; D: NA; V: TRBV7-8
DNA: TGTGCCAGCAGCCAGAGGTTGGACACTGAAGCTTTCTTT; CDR3: CASSQRLDTEAFF; size: NA; J: TRBJ1-1; D: NA; V: TRBV7-9
DNA: TGTGCCAGCAGCGTAGGAGGCCCCCGACTATCCTACAATGAGCAGTTCTTC; CDR3: CASSVGGPRLSYNEQFF; size: NA; J: TRBJ2-1; D: NA; V: TRBV9
DNA: TGCGCCAGCAGCTTGGGGAGCGGAGGGGTGAACACTGAAGCTTTCTTT; CDR3: CASSLGSGGVNTEAFF; size: NA; J: TRBJ1-1; D: NA; V: TRBV5-1
DNA: TGTGCCAGCACGAGGTCCGGGAAACAAGAGACCCAGTACTTC; CDR3: CASTRSGKQETQYF; size: NA; J: TRBJ2-5; D: NA; V: TRBV2